One sample yielded the 21 T cell receptor beta chains listed below, sequenced in a study of immune evolution from preneoplasia to lung adenocarcinoma. The data were produced by immunoSEQ multiplex PCR, yet TCRdb's version contains in-frame clones alone and is incomplete. The sample consists of 20,000 to 25,000 clones, roughly 80% of them appearing once. Sequencing input: FFPE invasive lung adenocarcinoma tissue. These receptor sequences come from a person aged 55 to 70 with lung adenocarcinoma.

This clone turned up a few times. Germline is not matched at one junction end, which may reflect a read error. This chain joins TRBV5-1 and TRBJ2-1; 7 bases match TRBD2. The CDR3 sequence is 13 residues long. Germline CDR1 is SGHRS and CDR2 is YFSETQ. The CDR3, as DNA: TGCGCCAGCAGCTCTTCCGGGGGGTGGGAGCAGCTCTTC. It encodes CASSSSGGWEQLF. Full variable domain (outside the CDR3, taken from reference TRBV5-1 and TRBJ2-1): KAGVTQTPRYLIKTRGQQVTLSCSPISGHRSVSWYQQTPGQGLQFLFEYFSETQRNKGNFPGRFSGRQFSNSRSEMNVSTLELGDSALYLCASSSSGGWEQLFGPGTRLTVL.

This rearrangement joins TRBV7-3 to TRBJ2-4; 8 bases match TRBD1. The CDR3 is 18 residues long. CDR1 is SGHTA and CDR2 is FQGTGA in the germline V gene. The V segment lost 5 bases and the J segment 0 bases; nucleotides outside the gene matches: 12. The CDR3 protein is CASSPGRGPPLAKNIQYF. CDR3 bases: TGTGCCAGCAGCCCGGGCAGGGGGCCTCCTTTAGCCAAAAACATTCAGTACTTC.

The chain employs TRBV5-3 and TRBJ2-7; the match to TRBD2 covers 12 bases. TRBV5-3 is identified as an open reading frame with a role that is uncertain. The CDR3 contains 17 residues. V lost 3 bases, J lost 6 bases, and 13 bases stayed unmatched. As DNA, the CDR3 is TGTGCCAGAAGCTCCGACGCTAGCGGGAGGGCCGACACCGAGCAGTACTTC. The encoded protein is CARSSDASGRADTEQYF.

The chain combines TRBV6-6 with TRBJ1-3, with no clear D. The CDR3 length is 14 residues. V shed 8 bases and J shed 0 bases, with 11 bases lying between them. CDR1 and CDR2 (germline): MNHNY, SVGAGI (reference sequence). CDR3 nucleotide sequence: TGTGCCAGCCGTGACTTGAGCTCTGGAAACACCATATATTTT. Translation: CASRDLSSGNTIYF.

This clone rates as medium-sized (0.01 to 0.1%). The same CDR3 also results from other DNA sequences found in this sample. The J gene is TRBJ1-5, the V gene TRBV27; D call uncertain. V lost 6 bases, J lost 4 bases, and 7 bases lay in between. The germline V gene encodes CDR1 MNHEY and CDR2 SMNVEV (reference sequence). The CDR3 has 12 residues. CDR3 sequence reads: CASREGNQPQHF. In nucleotides, the CDR3 is TGTGCCAGCAGGGAGGGAAATCAGCCCCAGCATTTT.

The rearrangement joins TRBV29-1 to TRBJ2-7; 9 bases are shared with TRBD1. The V segment lost 7 bases and the J segment 3 bases; nucleotides outside the gene matches: 4. The CDR3 is 12 amino acids. CDR1 and CDR2 (germline): SQVTM, ANQGSEA. The CDR3 coding sequence is TGCAGCGCTGGACAGGGGATCTACGAGCAGTACTTC. Translation: CSAGQGIYEQYF.

The chain employs TRBV5-6 and TRBJ2-3, with 9 bases fitting TRBD2. Germline V CDR1 and CDR2: SGHDT, YYEEEE. Losses at the gene ends were 2 bases for V and 5 bases for J; bases not matched to a gene: 9. The CDR3 contains 16 residues. The CDR3 DNA sequence: TGTGCCAGCAGCTTAGGGACTAGCATAGGAGGAGATACGCAGTATTTT. Protein product: CASSLGTSIGGDTQYF.

This chain connects TRBV6-5 to TRBJ2-7, with D possibly matching TRBD1 (5 bases). CDR3 length equals 14 residues. The V end lost 6 bases, the J end lost 3 bases, and 15 bases lay between the germline ends. Germline V lookup: CDR1 MNHEY, CDR2 SVGAGI. The CDR3 spells CASSPDILGYEQYF. In DNA, the CDR3 is TGTGCCAGCAGCCCGGACATCCTAGGCTACGAGCAGTACTTC.

This clone came up once. This chain links TRBV6-5 with TRBJ2-7; D gene unclear. Germline CDR1 and CDR2: MNHEY and SVGAGI. The CDR3 covers 15 residues. V lost 2 bases and J 0 bases, leaving 11 bases between the germline ends. Written as DNA, the CDR3 is TGTGCCAGCAGTTACCGTTCCCACAGCTCCTACGAGCAGTACTTC. This sequence encodes CASSYRSHSSYEQYF.

The CDR3 here is CASSPPGPVAHTQYF. The DNA for the CDR3 is TGTGCCAGCAGCCCCCCGGGACCCGTAGCACATACGCAGTATTTT. This rearrangement joins TRBV11-2 to TRBJ2-3; D possibly matches TRBD1 or TRBD2 (5 bases each). The germline V and J ends were trimmed by 5 bases and 7 bases, with 19 bases remaining between them. Germline CDR1 is SGHAT and CDR2 is FQNNGV. The CDR3 runs to 15 residues.

This clone was observed a handful of times. The chain combines TRBV6-5 with TRBJ2-1; 8 nucleotides agree with TRBD1. CDR3 length equals 14 residues. Trimming cost V 4 bases and J 4 bases; bases outside gene matches: 3. CDR1 and CDR2 (germline): MNHEY, SVGAGI. CDR3 bases: TGTGCCAGCAGTTCAGGACAGGGATACAATGAGCAGTTCTTC. It is translated as CASSSGQGYNEQFF.

The CDR3 reads CASSLSREQGNTEAFF. The CDR3, as DNA: TGTGCCAGCAGCCTAAGTAGAGAACAGGGCAACACTGAAGCTTTCTTT. V is TRBV9 and J is TRBJ1-1, with D perhaps TRBD1 (6 bases). The length of the CDR3 is 16 residues. Germline CDR1 and CDR2: SGDLS and YYNGEE. The germline V and J ends were trimmed by 4 bases and 2 bases, with 18 bases remaining between them.

The gene calls are TRBV5-1 and TRBJ2-5; D gene uncertain. The CDR3 has 14 amino acids. The germline gives CDR1 SGHRS, CDR2 YFSETQ. V was shortened by 0 bases and J by 1 base, with 7 bases between the two germline ends. The CDR3 here is CASSLAASQETQYF. The DNA of the CDR3 is TGCGCCAGCAGCTTGGCCGCTAGCCAAGAGACCCAGTACTTC.

This clone is medium-sized within its sample. V usage is TRBV7-9 and J usage is TRBJ1-3; tentatively, D is TRBD1 (5 bases). This CDR3 region has 13 residues. Germline V gene data show CDR1 as SEHNR and CDR2 as FQNEAQ (reference sequence). V was trimmed by 2 bases and J by 4 bases, leaving 6 bases between them. CDR3 coding DNA: TGTGCCAGCAGCTTACAGGGAGGAAACACCATATATTTT. Its translation: CASSLQGGNTIYF.

This chain connects TRBV29-1 to TRBJ2-1, with D possibly called TRBD1 or TRBD2 (5 bases each). The CDR3 runs 12 residues. V lost 7 bases to trimming and J lost 4 bases, with 11 bases between them. CDR1 and CDR2 (germline): SQVTM, ANQGSEA. CDR3 sequence reads: CSGAGAYNEQFF. The CDR3 DNA is TGCAGCGGGGCCGGGGCTTACAATGAGCAGTTCTTC.

This clone was recorded once. V gene TRBV7-9 combines with J gene TRBJ2-1; D could derive from TRBD1 or TRBD2 (5 bases each). The CDR3 loop spans 12 amino acids. CDR1 SEHNR and CDR2 FQNEAQ come from the germline V gene (reference sequence). V dropped 4 bases and J dropped 10 bases, with 11 bases sitting between them. The CDR3 is CASSSGALEQFF. CDR3 DNA: TGTGCCAGCAGCTCCGGGGCTTTAGAGCAGTTCTTC.

This rearrangement joins TRBV23-1 to TRBJ1-1, with unresolved D. TRBV23-1 is annotated as an ORF whose role is uncertain. Deletions cut 1 base from V and 2 bases from J, with 8 bases between. CDR3 length: 14 residues. The CDR3 DNA follows: TGCGCCAGCAGTCAATTCGACACAAACACTGAAGCTTTCTTT. Protein product: CASSQFDTNTEAFF.

This clone was detected once. This chain joins TRBV7-6 and TRBJ2-7, with 11 positions matching TRBD2. Trimming removed 5 bases from V and 4 bases from J; junction bases left unmatched: 7. Germline V gene lookup returns CDR1 SGHVS and CDR2 FNYEAQ. The CDR3 runs 15 residues. The chain's CDR3 is CASSPRLAGTYEQYF. The CDR3 DNA is TGTGCCAGCAGCCCGAGACTAGCGGGAACGTACGAGCAGTACTTC. The full variable domain, rest sourced from reference TRBV7-6 and TRBJ2-7, is GAGVSQSPRYKVTKRGQDVALRCDPISGHVSLYWYRQALGQGPEFLTYFNYEAQQDKSGLPNDRFSAERPEGSISTLTIQRTEQRDSAMYRCASSPRLAGTYEQYFGPGTRLTVT.

The chain carries TRBV11-3 and TRBJ2-5; D possibly corresponds to TRBD1 (6 bases). V lost 5 bases to trimming and J lost 5 bases, with 12 bases between them. Germline CDR1 reads SGHNT; CDR2 reads YENEEA. CDR3 size: 13 residues. The CDR3 DNA follows: TGTGCCAGCAGCCGACAGGTCCGGGAGACCCAGTACTTC. Translated: CASSRQVRETQYF.

The chain carries TRBV28 and TRBJ2-2; D may correspond to TRBD1 or TRBD2 (5 bases each). CDR3 size: 13 residues. From germline, CDR1 is MDHEN and CDR2 SYDVKM. The V and J ends lost 8 bases and 8 bases respectively, with 15 bases between them. Here the CDR3 reads CASGGTQRGELFF. The CDR3 nucleotides are TGTGCCAGCGGTGGGACCCAACGGGGGGAGCTGTTTTTT.

The chain is built from TRBV2 and TRBJ2-7; the D is unclear. The V and J ends lost 5 bases and 5 bases respectively, with 10 bases between them. CDR1 and CDR2 from the germline V gene are SNHLY and FYNNEI. There are 12 residues in the CDR3. The CDR3 sequence: CASSYTEDEQYF. DNA for the CDR3: TGTGCCAGCAGTTACACAGAAGACGAGCAGTACTTC.